This T cell receptor beta chain was documented in a study of beta chain features in type 1 diabetes. Across the whole study: Cells sorted and examined across all samples totaled around 110,000,000.

The entirety of the isolated RNA underwent reverse transcription, so expressed TCRB transcripts were sequenced. The method was immunoSEQ multiplex PCR; TCRdb's version includes in-frame clones alone and lacks a portion of them. The repertoire has some 400,000 clones, roughly 16% of them found once; the top ten carry more than 0.015%. V lost 5 bases, J lost 0 bases, and 8 bases stayed unmatched. Germline loops: CDR1 MDHEN, CDR2 SYDVKM. The CDR3 runs 17 residues. Sequenced material: naive CD4+ T cells from blood. The chain couples TRBV28 to TRBJ2-5; TRBD2 aligns across 11 bases. This clonotype was obtained from a woman younger than 30 in good health. The CDR3 is CASSHSGLAGYQETQYF. CDR3 DNA sequence: TGTGCCAGCAGTCACTCCGGACTAGCGGGTTACCAAGAGACCCAGTACTTC.